A single sample is the source of the 9 T cell receptor beta chains below, sequenced in a study of molecular identifiers for immune sequencing clone quantification. MiXCR, run by TCRdb on the PCR reads, gives a single entry per CDR3 protein. This sample carries more than 450,000 distinct CDR3 sequences, 20% to 25% of them seen once, and the ten largest clones take about 0.84%. Sample: naive CD8+ T cells from blood, with Jurkat cell RNA spiked in. Subset in this sample: FACS-sorted CD8+CD4-CCR7+CD45RA+ naive T cells. These receptors were taken from a human donor in good health. Some libraries in this study had Jurkat cell RNA spiked in.

This clonotype was found a few times. V gene TRBV12-3 or TRBV12-4 combines with J gene TRBJ2-1, with 15 nucleotides matching TRBD2. Trimming cost V 6 bases and J 9 bases; bases outside gene matches: 9. The CDR3 loop spans 16 amino acids. CDR3 region: CASSILGLAGGGEQFF. CDR3 nucleotide sequence: TGTGCCAGCAGCATCTTGGGACTAGCGGGGGGTGGTGAGCAGTTCTTC.

This clonotype turned up a few times. The rearrangement uses TRBV27 and TRBJ2-7; 7 bases line up with TRBD2. Germline V gene data show CDR1 as MNHEY and CDR2 as SMNVEV (reference sequence). V trimming: 6 bases; J trimming: 5 bases; junction bases outside the gene matches: 10. CDR3 length: 14 amino acids. The CDR3 DNA sequence: TGTGCCAGCAGCTTAGCGGGCCCGGGCGACGAGCAGTACTTC. Its protein product is CASSLAGPGDEQYF.

Concerning this clonotype: The junction and the germline gene differ at one end; a read error may be behind it. This sequence joins TRBV29-1 and TRBJ2-7; 11 nucleotides match TRBD1. The CDR3 is 14 residues long. Germline CDR1 reads SQVTM; CDR2 reads ANQGSEA. The DNA of the CDR3 is TGCGGCGTTGAAGGTGGGACAGGGGGCTACGAGCAGTACTTC. Its protein product is CGVEGGTGGYEQYF.

This clonotype was observed at least ten times. CDR3 in amino acids: CASSVLGEFGEQYF. CDR3 DNA sequence: TGTGCCAGCAGCGTATTGGGGGAATTCGGCGAGCAGTACTTC. The genes are TRBV9 and TRBJ2-7; D tentatively fits TRBD1 or TRBD2 (5 bases each). This CDR3 has 14 residues. The germline V and J ends were trimmed by 1 base and 6 bases, with 14 bases remaining between them. CDR1 and CDR2 from the germline V gene are SGDLS and YYNGEE.

This clonotype has just a few counts. This chain joins TRBV6-2 or TRBV6-3 and TRBJ2-1, with TRBD2 matching 8 bases. Per the germline V gene, CDR1 is MNHEY and CDR2 is SVGEGT. The J segment lost 7 bases and the V segment lost 6 bases, leaving 5 bases of the junction unmatched. The CDR3 loop spans 13 amino acids. The CDR3 spells CASRVAGGNEQFF. In nucleotides, the CDR3 is TGTGCCAGCAGGGTGGCGGGAGGTAATGAGCAGTTCTTC.

This clonotype occurred many times. The gene calls are TRBV4-1 and TRBJ2-3; the D gene could be TRBD1 or TRBD2 (5 bases each). This CDR3 has 16 residues. Trimming stripped 4 bases from V and 5 bases from J, with 19 bases between. The V gene's germline CDR1 is MGHRA and CDR2 YSYEKL. The DNA for the CDR3 is TGCGCCAGCAGCCGCCGAACCGGGACGATCGAAGATACGCAGTATTTT. It yields the protein CASSRRTGTIEDTQYF.

The chain links TRBV20-1 to TRBJ2-1; 7 bases are a match to TRBD2. This CDR3 comprises 15 residues. Germline trimming cut 3 bases from V and 4 bases from J; bases unmatched to any gene: 9. The germline V gene encodes CDR1 DFQATT and CDR2 SNEGSKA (reference sequence). The CDR3 nucleotides read TGCAGTGCTAGTATCGGCCTAGCGGATTACAATGAGCAGTTCTTC. It translates to CSASIGLADYNEQFF.

This clonotype occurred a few times. The chain combines TRBV2 with TRBJ1-1; a possible D gene is TRBD1 (5 bases). The CDR3 is 13 amino acids. Germline CDR1 is SNHLY and CDR2 is FYNNEI. The germline V and J ends were trimmed by 6 bases and 6 bases, with 14 bases remaining between them. In DNA form, the CDR3 reads TGTGCCAGCAGAAGTATCCGGGACTCTGAAGCTTTCTTT. This encodes CASRSIRDSEAFF.

The CDR3 loop is CASSENGAGSEQFF. The CDR3 DNA is TGTGCCAGCAGTGAAAATGGGGCTGGAAGTGAGCAGTTCTTC. The J gene is TRBJ2-1, the V gene TRBV25-1, with TRBD1 as a possible D gene (5 bases). The CDR3 covers 14 residues. V was shortened by 2 bases and J by 9 bases, with 14 bases between the two germline ends. The germline V gene encodes CDR1 MGHDK and CDR2 SYGVNS. Variable domain in full (rest from reference TRBV25-1 and TRBJ2-1): EADIYQTPRYLVIGTGKKITLECSQTMGHDKMYWYQQDPGMELHLIHYSYGVNSTEKGDLSSESTVSRIRTEHFPLTLESARPSHTSQYLCASSENGAGSEQFFGPGTRLTVL.